The rows below give T cell receptor beta chains drawn from one sample of a study of cytomegalovirus exposure and HLA in healthy donors. Sequencing was performed with immunoSEQ multiplex PCR; in TCRdb, only in-frame clones are kept and a portion is missing. The table has about 170,000 clones, around 80% seen once; the top ten hold 0.65% to 0.95%. What was sequenced was PBMCs. The receptors derive from a female donor in good health and CMV-seronegative. The CDR3 runs from the conserved cysteine through the conserved F or W. A D gene is named only where the DNA matches it firmly. The listing skips clone size in some rows; elsewhere it reads once, few, many or a size class.

j_gene,d_gene,abundance,v_gene,CDR3nt,CDR3aa
TRBJ2-3,TRBD1,once,TRBV13,TGTGCCAGCAGCCCCACCCCATCCCGACAGGGGGCTTTGGATACGCAGTATTTT,CASSPTPSRQGALDTQYF
TRBJ1-1,TRBD1,.,TRBV19,TGTGCCAGTAGTTCGGGACAGGGAAACACTGAAGCTTTCTTT,CASSSGQGNTEAFF
TRBJ2-7,TRBD2,.,TRBV7-2,TGTGCCAGCAGCTTTCGGACTAGCGCCTACGAGCAGTACTTC,CASSFRTSAYEQYF
TRBJ2-7,.,.,TRBV14,TGTGCCAGCAGCCAAGTGGGCCGTACCTACGAGCAGTACTTC,CASSQVGRTYEQYF
TRBJ1-1,.,few,TRBV13,TGTGCCGACCTCCTCTCGGGATGGAACACTGAAGCTTTCTTT,CADLLSGWNTEAFF
TRBJ2-1,.,.,TRBV21-1,TGTGCCAGTATTACCGGGACTAGCGGGCGTTACAATGAGCAGTTCTTC,CASITGTSGRYNEQFF
TRBJ2-3,.,.,TRBV4-3,TGCGCCAGCAGCTACCGACACAGACCGGAGGGCACAGATACGCAGTATTTT,CASSYRHRPEGTDTQYF
TRBJ2-5,TRBD1,.,TRBV19,TGTGCCAGTAGTAAGAGGGGACAGGGAAATAGTGCGAGCCAAGAGACCCAGTACTTC,CASSKRGQGNSASQETQYF
TRBJ2-5,TRBD1,few,TRBV19,TGTGCCAGTAGTATAGGGCCGGGACAGGGGTCTGAGACCCAGTACTTC,CASSIGPGQGSETQYF
TRBJ2-1,TRBD1,.,TRBV29-1,TGCAGCGTTGATCACGACAGGGATGAGCAGTTCTTC,CSVDHDRDEQFF
TRBJ2-7,TRBD2,.,TRBV6-4,TGTGCCAGCAGTGAGCGAGCGGGAGAAACCCACGAGCAGTACTTC,CASSERAGETHEQYF
TRBJ1-2,.,once,TRBV25-1,TGTGCCAGCAGTGGGACAGTAAAATCGGTTAATGGCTACACCTTC,CASSGTVKSVNGYTF
TRBJ1-1,.,.,TRBV7-3,TGTGCCAGCAGCCCTTCGGGGGGGAACACTGAAGCTTTCTTT,CASSPSGGNTEAFF
TRBJ2-7,TRBD1,.,TRBV15,TGTGCCACCAGCAGATCTCCGGGACAGGGTCAAGACGAGCAGTACTTC,CATSRSPGQGQDEQYF
TRBJ1-6,TRBD1,.,TRBV25-1,TGTGCCAGCAGTGAATTCCAGGGGGCGGATAATTCACCCCTCCACTTT,CASSEFQGADNSPLHF
TRBJ1-1,.,.,TRBV7-2,TGTGCCAGCAGCTTAGAATCCAGGGAACTGGATGAAGCTTTCTTT,CASSLESRELDEAFF
TRBJ1-2,.,.,TRBV4-3,TGCGCCAGCAGCCGATCACTTTTTAACTATGGCTACACCTTC,CASSRSLFNYGYTF
TRBJ2-7,.,.,TRBV7-2,TGTGCCAGCAGCCGTTACCGGGGGGCTAACTACGAGCAGTACTTC,CASSRYRGANYEQYF
TRBJ2-7,.,.,TRBV19,TGTGCCAGTAGTATAGATCTAAACGAGCAGTACTTC,CASSIDLNEQYF
TRBJ1-5,TRBD1,.,TRBV7-2,TGTGCCAGCAGCACCGACAGGGTTCAGCCCCAGCATTTT,CASSTDRVQPQHF
TRBJ2-7,.,.,TRBV6-5,TGTGCCAGCAGCCCGAGGGACTCCTACGAGCAGTACTTC,CASSPRDSYEQYF
TRBJ2-1,.,.,TRBV9,TGTGCCAGCAGCGTAGATCTCGTGCGGCAGTTCTTC,CASSVDLVRQFF
TRBJ2-3,TRBD2,.,TRBV12-5,TGTGCTAGTGGTCCCCCTCTGGGAAGGGGGCTAGCGGGGCCGAACACAGATACGCAGTATTTT,CASGPPLGRGLAGPNTDTQYF
TRBJ2-5,.,.,TRBV19,TGTGCCAGTAGTTTACTTTCACGGGGTGGAGAGACCCAGTACTTC,CASSLLSRGGETQYF
TRBJ1-5,.,.,TRBV19,TGTGCCAGTAGTGATCAGGGATCTCCGTATAGCAATCAGCCCCAGCATTTT,CASSDQGSPYSNQPQHF
TRBJ2-2,.,.,TRBV5-1,TGCGCCAGCAGACCGACCCCGGGAGAGGACGGGGAGCTGTTTTTT,CASRPTPGEDGELFF
TRBJ1-5,TRBD1,.,TRBV12-5,TGTGCTAGTGGTTCCCGGTTTTGGGGACAGCATTCGGGTCAGCCCCAGCATTTT,CASGSRFWGQHSGQPQHF